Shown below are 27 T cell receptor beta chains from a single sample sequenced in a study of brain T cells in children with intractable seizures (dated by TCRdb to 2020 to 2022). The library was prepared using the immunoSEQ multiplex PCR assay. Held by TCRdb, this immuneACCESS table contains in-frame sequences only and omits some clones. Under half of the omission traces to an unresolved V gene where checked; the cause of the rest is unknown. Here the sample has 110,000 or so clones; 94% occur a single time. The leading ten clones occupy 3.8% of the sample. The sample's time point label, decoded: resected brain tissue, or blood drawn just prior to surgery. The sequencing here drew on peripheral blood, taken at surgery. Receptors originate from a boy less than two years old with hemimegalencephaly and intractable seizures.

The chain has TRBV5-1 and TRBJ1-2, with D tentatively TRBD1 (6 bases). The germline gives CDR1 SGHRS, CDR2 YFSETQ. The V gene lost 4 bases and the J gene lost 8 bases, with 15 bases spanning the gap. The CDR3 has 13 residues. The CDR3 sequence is CASSTLQGEGYTF. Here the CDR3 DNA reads TGCGCCAGCAGCACCTTACAGGGCGAGGGCTACACCTTC.

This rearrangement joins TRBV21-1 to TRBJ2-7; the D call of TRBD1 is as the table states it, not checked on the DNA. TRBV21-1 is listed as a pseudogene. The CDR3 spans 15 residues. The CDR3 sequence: CASSKRTGCIYEQYF. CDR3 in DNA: TGTGCCAGCAGCAAAAGGACAGGGTGTATCTACGAGCAGTACTTC.

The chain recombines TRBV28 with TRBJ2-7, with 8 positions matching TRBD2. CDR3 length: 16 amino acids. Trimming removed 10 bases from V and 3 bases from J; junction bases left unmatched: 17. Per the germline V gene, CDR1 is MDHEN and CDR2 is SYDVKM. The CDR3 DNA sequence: TGTGCCACCTCGGTGCCCGCAGGTAGCGGGAACTACGAGCAGTACTTC. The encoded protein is CATSVPAGSGNYEQYF. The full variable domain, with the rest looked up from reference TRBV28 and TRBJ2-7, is DVKVTQSSRYLVKRTGEKVFLECVQDMDHENMFWYRQDPGLGLRLIYFSYDVKMKEKGDIPEGYSVSREKKERFSLILESASTNQTSMYLCATSVPAGSGNYEQYFGPGTRLTVT.

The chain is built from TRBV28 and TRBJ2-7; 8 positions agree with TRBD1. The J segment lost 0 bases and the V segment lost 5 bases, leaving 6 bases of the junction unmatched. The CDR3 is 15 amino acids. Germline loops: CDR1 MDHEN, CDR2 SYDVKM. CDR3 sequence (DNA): TGTGCCAGCAGTCGTCGACAGGGGACCTCCTACGAGCAGTACTTC. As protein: CASSRRQGTSYEQYF.

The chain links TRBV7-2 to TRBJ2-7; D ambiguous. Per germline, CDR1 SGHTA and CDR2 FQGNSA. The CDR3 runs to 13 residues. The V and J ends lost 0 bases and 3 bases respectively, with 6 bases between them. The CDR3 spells CASSLALGYEQYF. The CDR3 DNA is TGTGCCAGCAGCTTAGCGCTCGGCTACGAGCAGTACTTC.

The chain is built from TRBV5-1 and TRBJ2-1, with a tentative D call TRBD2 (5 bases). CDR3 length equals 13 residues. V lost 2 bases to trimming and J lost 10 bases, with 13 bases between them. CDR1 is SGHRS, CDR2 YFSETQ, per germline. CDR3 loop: CASSLIGIREQFF. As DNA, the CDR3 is TGCGCCAGCAGCTTAATCGGGATTCGCGAGCAGTTCTTC.

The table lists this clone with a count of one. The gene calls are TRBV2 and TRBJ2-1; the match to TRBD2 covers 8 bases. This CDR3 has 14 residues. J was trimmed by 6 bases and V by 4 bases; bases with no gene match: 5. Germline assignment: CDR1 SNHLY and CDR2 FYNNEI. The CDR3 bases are TGTGCCAGCAGTGGCGGGGGGCGAGGCAATGAGCAGTTCTTC. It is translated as CASSGGGRGNEQFF.

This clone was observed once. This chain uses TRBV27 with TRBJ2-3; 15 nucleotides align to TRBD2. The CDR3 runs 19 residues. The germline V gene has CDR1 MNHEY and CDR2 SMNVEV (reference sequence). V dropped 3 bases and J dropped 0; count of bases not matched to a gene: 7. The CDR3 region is CASSLRTSGRAVSTDTQYF. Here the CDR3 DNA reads TGTGCCAGCAGTTTGCGGACTAGCGGGAGGGCCGTAAGCACAGATACGCAGTATTTT.

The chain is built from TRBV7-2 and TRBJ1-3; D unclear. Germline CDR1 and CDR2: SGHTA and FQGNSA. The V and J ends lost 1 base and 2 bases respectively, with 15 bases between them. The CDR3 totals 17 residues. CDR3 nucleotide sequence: TGTGCCAGCAGCTTAGACGGAAGGGTTTGGGCTGGAAACACCATATATTTT. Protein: CASSLDGRVWAGNTIYF.

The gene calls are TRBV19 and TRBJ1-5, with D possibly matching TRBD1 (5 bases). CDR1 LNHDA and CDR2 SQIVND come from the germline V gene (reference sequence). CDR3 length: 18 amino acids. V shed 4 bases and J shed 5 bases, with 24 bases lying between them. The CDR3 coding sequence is TGTGCCAGTAGTAGAAAGGGTTGGGCAGGGAGAGCGGATCAGCCCCAGCATTTT. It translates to CASSRKGWAGRADQPQHF. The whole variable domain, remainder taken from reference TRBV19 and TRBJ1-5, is DGGITQSPKYLFRKEGQNVTLSCEQNLNHDAMYWYRQDPGQGLRLIYYSQIVNDFQKGDIAEGYSVSREKKESFPLTVTSAQKNPTAFYLCASSRKGWAGRADQPQHFGDGTRLSIL.

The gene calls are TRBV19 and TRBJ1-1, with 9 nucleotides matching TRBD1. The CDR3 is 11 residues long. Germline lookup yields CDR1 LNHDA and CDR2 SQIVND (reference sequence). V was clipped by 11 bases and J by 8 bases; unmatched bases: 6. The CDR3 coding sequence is TGTGCCGGACAGGGGAATGGGGAAGCTTTCTTT. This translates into CAGQGNGEAFF.

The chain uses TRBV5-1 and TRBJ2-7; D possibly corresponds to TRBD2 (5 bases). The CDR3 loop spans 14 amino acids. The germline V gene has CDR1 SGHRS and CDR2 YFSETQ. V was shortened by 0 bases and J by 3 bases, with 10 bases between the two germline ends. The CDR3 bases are TGCGCCAGCAGCTTGGCGGGAACCGACTACGAGCAGTACTTC. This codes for CASSLAGTDYEQYF.

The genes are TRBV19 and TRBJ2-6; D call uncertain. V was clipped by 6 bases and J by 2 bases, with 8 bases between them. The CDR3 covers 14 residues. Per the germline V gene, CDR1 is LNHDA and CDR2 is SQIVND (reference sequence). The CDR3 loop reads CASRMAPGANVLTF. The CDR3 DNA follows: TGTGCCAGTAGAATGGCTCCTGGGGCCAACGTCCTGACTTTC. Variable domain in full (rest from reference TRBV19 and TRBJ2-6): DGGITQSPKYLFRKEGQNVTLSCEQNLNHDAMYWYRQDPGQGLRLIYYSQIVNDFQKGDIAEGYSVSREKKESFPLTVTSAQKNPTAFYLCASRMAPGANVLTFGAGSRLTVL.

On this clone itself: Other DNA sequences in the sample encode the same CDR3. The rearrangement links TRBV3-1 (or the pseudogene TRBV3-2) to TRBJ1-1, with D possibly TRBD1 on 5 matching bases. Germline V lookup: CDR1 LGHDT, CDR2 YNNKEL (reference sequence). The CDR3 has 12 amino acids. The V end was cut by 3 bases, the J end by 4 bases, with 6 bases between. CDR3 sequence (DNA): TGTGCCAGCAGCCAGGGGCCCACTGAAGCTTTCTTT. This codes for CASSQGPTEAFF.

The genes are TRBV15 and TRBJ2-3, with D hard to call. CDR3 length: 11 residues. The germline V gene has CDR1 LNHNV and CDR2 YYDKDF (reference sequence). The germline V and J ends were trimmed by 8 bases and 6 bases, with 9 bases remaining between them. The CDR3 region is CATAHRDTQYF. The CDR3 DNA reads TGTGCCACCGCCCACCGGGATACGCAGTATTTT.

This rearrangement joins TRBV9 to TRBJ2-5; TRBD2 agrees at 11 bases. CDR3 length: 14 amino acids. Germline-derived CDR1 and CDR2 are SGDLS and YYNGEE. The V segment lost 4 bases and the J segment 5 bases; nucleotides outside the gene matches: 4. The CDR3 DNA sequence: TGTGCCAGCAGCCCCTTAGCGGGAGGGGAGACCCAGTACTTC. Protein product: CASSPLAGGETQYF.

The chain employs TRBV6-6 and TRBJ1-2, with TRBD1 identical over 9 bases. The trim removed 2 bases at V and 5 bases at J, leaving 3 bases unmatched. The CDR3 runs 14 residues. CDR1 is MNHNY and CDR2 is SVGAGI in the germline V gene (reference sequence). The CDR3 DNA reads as TGTGCCAGCAGTTACACCGACAGGGGGTATGGCTACACCTTC. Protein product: CASSYTDRGYGYTF.

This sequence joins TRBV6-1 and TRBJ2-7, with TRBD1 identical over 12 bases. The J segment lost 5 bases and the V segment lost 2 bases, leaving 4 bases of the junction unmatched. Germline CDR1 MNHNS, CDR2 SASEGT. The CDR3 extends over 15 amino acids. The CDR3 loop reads CASSEPGQGAHEQYF. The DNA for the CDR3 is TGTGCCAGCAGTGAACCGGGACAGGGGGCCCACGAGCAGTACTTC.

In DNA form, the CDR3 reads TGTGCCAGCAGTTTGGGGGGTCCAGGGGGAGAGACCCAGTACTTC. Translating gives CASSLGGPGGETQYF. The chain carries TRBV28 and TRBJ2-5; D is perhaps TRBD1 (7 bases). Germline assignment: CDR1 MDHEN and CDR2 SYDVKM. The CDR3 is made up of 15 amino acids. V lost 3 bases and J 4 bases, leaving 15 bases between the germline ends.

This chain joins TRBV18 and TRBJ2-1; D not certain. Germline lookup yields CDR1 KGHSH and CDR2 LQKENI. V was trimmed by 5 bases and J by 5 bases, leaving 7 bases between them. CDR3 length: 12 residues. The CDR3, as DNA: TGTGCCAGCTCATTCGGAAACAATGAGCAGTTCTTC. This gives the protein CASSFGNNEQFF.

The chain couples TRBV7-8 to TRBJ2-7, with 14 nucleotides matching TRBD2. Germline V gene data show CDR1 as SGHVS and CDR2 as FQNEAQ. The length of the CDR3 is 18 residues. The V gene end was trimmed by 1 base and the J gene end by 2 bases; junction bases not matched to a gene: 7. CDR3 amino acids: CASSLGLAGGPGPYEQYF. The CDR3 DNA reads TGTGCCAGCAGCTTAGGACTAGCGGGAGGGCCGGGTCCCTACGAGCAGTACTTC.

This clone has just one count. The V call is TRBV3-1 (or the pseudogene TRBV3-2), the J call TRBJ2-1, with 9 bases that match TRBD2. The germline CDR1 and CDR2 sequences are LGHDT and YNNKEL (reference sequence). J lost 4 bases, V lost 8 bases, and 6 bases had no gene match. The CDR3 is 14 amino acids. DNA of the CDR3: TGTGCCAGCGGAGCTAGCGGGATTTACAATGAGCAGTTCTTC. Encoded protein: CASGASGIYNEQFF.

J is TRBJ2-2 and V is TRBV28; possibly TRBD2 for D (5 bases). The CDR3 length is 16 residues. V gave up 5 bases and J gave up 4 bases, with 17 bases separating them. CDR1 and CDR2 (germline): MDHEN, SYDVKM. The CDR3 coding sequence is TGTGCCAGCAGTCCTCGGTGGGAGAGGGTCACCGGGGAGCTGTTTTTT. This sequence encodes CASSPRWERVTGELFF.

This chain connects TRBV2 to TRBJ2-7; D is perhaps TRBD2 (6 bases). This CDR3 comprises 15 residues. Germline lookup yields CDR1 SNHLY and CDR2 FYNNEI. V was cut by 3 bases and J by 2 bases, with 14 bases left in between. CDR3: CASSDRREWAYEQYF. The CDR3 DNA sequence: TGTGCCAGCAGTGATAGGAGGGAGTGGGCCTACGAGCAGTACTTC.

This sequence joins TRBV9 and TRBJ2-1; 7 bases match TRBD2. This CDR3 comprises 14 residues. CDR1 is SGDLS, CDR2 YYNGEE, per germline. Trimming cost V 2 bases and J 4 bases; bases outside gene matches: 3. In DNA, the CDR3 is TGTGCCAGCAGCGTCAGCGGGGATTACAATGAGCAGTTCTTC. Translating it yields CASSVSGDYNEQFF.

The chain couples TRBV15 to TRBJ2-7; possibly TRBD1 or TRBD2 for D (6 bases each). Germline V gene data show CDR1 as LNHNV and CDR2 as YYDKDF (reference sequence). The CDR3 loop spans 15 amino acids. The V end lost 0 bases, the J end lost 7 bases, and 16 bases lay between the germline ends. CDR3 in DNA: TGTGCCACCAGCAGAGACAGTATGGGGGGCGGGGAGCAGTACTTC. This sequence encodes CATSRDSMGGGEQYF.

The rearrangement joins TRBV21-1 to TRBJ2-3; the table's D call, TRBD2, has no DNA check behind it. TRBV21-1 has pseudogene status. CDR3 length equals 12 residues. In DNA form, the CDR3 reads TGTGCCAGCGGAGGGATAGCAGATACGCAGTATTTT. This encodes CASGGIADTQYF.